The 26 T cell receptor beta chains reported below all come from one sample, sequenced in a study of cytomegalovirus exposure and HLA in healthy donors. Generated by immunoSEQ multiplex PCR, the TCRdb table keeps only in-frame clones and is missing some. The data show about 130,000 clones, with 80% to 90% seen just once and approximately 1% held by the top ten. The specimen was PBMCs. The source is a woman aged 18-29 years in good health and CMV-seronegative.

The chain combines TRBV30 with TRBJ1-4; possibly TRBD1 for D (6 bases). CDR1 and CDR2 from the germline V gene are GTSNPN and SVGIG (reference sequence). V lost 3 bases and J 3 bases, leaving 14 bases between the germline ends. The CDR3 has 15 amino acids. The CDR3 DNA reads as TGTGCCTGGAGCGTGGGGGGGCCGTCTAATGAAAAACTGTTTTTT. Translated: CAWSVGGPSNEKLFF.

This chain joins TRBV5-1 and TRBJ2-1; D is possibly TRBD2 (6 bases). Trimming cost V 4 bases and J 7 bases, with 15 bases left between them. The CDR3 runs 14 residues. Germline V lookup: CDR1 SGHRS, CDR2 YFSETQ. The CDR3 protein is CASSPGTPLNEQFF. CDR3 nucleotides: TGCGCCAGCAGCCCCGGGACTCCCCTTAATGAGCAGTTCTTC.

The genes are TRBV7-9 and TRBJ2-2; no firm D call. The V gene lost 2 bases and the J gene lost 3 bases, with 7 bases spanning the gap. Germline CDR1 is SEHNR and CDR2 is FQNEAQ (reference sequence). The CDR3 consists of 14 residues. Written as DNA, the CDR3 is TGTGCCAGCAGCTTACTCCGGGACACCGGGGAGCTGTTTTTT. Protein: CASSLLRDTGELFF.

The genes are TRBV19 and TRBJ2-1; 10 nucleotides agree with TRBD1. This CDR3 region has 15 residues. V shed 7 bases, J shed 11 bases, and the junction held 14 bases outside the gene matches. Germline lookup yields CDR1 LNHDA and CDR2 SQIVND (reference sequence). Written as DNA, the CDR3 is TGTGCCAGTACCGATTCCGGGACAGGGGTAATGAAGCAGTTCTTC. Amino acid sequence: CASTDSGTGVMKQFF.

The V call is TRBV6-4, the J call TRBJ2-1; maybe TRBD2 (6 bases). Germline-derived CDR1 and CDR2 are MRHNA and SNTAGT. The CDR3 has 13 residues. V lost 9 bases to trimming and J lost 8 bases, with 17 bases between them. The CDR3 DNA reads TGTGCCAGACACCGGAGGGAGTGCGATGAGCAGTTCTTC. Amino acids: CARHRRECDEQFF.

This chain links TRBV28 with TRBJ2-3; 9 bases agree with TRBD1. The CDR3 is 16 residues long. Germline V gene sequence: CDR1 MDHEN, CDR2 SYDVKM. V trimming: 2 bases; J trimming: 2 bases; junction bases outside the gene matches: 5. The CDR3 bases are TGTGCCAGCAGTTTAGGACAGGGGACCCTCACAGATACGCAGTATTTT. Translating gives CASSLGQGTLTDTQYF.

The chain couples TRBV5-1 to TRBJ2-3; D is perhaps TRBD2 (6 bases). Trimming removed 5 bases at V and 2 bases at J, with 15 bases between. The CDR3 is made up of 15 amino acids. Germline-derived CDR1 and CDR2 are SGHRS and YFSETQ. CDR3: CASSNGGYSTDTQYF. For the CDR3, the DNA is TGCGCCAGCAGTAATGGGGGGTACTCCACAGATACGCAGTATTTT.

DNA for the CDR3: TGTGCCACAAACTTAGCTTTCTTT. Protein: CATNLAFF. V usage is TRBV28 and J usage is TRBJ1-1; D not certain. Germline loops: CDR1 MDHEN, CDR2 SYDVKM. Trimming removed 10 bases from V and 10 bases from J, with 7 bases in between. This CDR3 is 8 amino acids long.

This clone was found once. The CDR3 bases are TGTGCCAGCAGCTTAGGGCTCCTCTACGAGCAGTACTTC. This gives the protein CASSLGLLYEQYF. The chain recombines TRBV11-2 with TRBJ2-7; no definite D call. V dropped 1 base and J dropped 3 bases, with 7 bases sitting between them. CDR1 and CDR2 from the germline V gene are SGHAT and FQNNGV. The CDR3 runs 13 residues.

This clone was observed a few times. The genes are TRBV30 and TRBJ1-1, with D maybe TRBD1 (6 bases). V was pared by 0 bases and J by 11 bases, with 13 bases between. Germline CDR1 GTSNPN, CDR2 SVGIG (reference sequence). CDR3 length: 12 residues. This CDR3 reads CAWSVPRGGAFF. The CDR3 DNA reads as TGTGCCTGGAGTGTACCTAGGGGGGGCGCTTTCTTT. The full variable domain, its missing parts supplied by reference TRBV30 and TRBJ1-1, is SQTIHQWPATLVQPVGSPLSLECTVEGTSNPNLYWYRQAAGRGLQLLFYSVGIGQISSEVPQNLSASRPQDRQFILSSKKLLLSDSGFYLCAWSVPRGGAFFGQGTRLTVV.

The chain carries TRBV2 and TRBJ2-2, with D unclear. The V and J ends lost 0 bases and 1 base respectively, with 6 bases between them. CDR1 is SNHLY, CDR2 FYNNEI, per germline. The CDR3 runs to 15 residues. The CDR3 DNA reads as TGTGCCAGCAGTGAAGCGATACAGAACACCGGGGAGCTGTTTTTT. This translates into CASSEAIQNTGELFF.

V is TRBV5-6 and J is TRBJ1-2; 7 bases fit TRBD1. The CDR3 length is 15 residues. V lost 0 bases to trimming and J lost 8 bases; unmatched junction nucleotides: 10. The V gene's germline CDR1 is SGHDT and CDR2 YYEEEE. The CDR3 DNA reads as TGTGCCAGCAGCTTGGGATCAACAGGGGCCAGGGGCTACACCTTC. This codes for CASSLGSTGARGYTF. The whole variable domain, remainder taken from reference TRBV5-6 and TRBJ1-2, is DAGVTQSPTHLIKTRGQQVTLRCSPKSGHDTVSWYQQALGQGPQFIFQYYEEEERQRGNFPDRFSGHQFPNYSSELNVNALLLGDSALYLCASSLGSTGARGYTFGSGTRLTVV.

V usage is TRBV30 and J usage is TRBJ1-2; D is uncertain. There are 12 residues in the CDR3. Per the germline V gene, CDR1 is GTSNPN and CDR2 is SVGIG (reference sequence). Trimming shortened V by 4 bases and J by 3 bases, and 9 bases separated the two germline ends. CDR3 sequence: CAWNDQDYGYTF. Written as DNA, the CDR3 is TGTGCCTGGAATGACCAGGACTATGGCTACACCTTC. Drawing the rest from reference TRBV30 and TRBJ1-2, the complete variable domain is SQTIHQWPATLVQPVGSPLSLECTVEGTSNPNLYWYRQAAGRGLQLLFYSVGIGQISSEVPQNLSASRPQDRQFILSSKKLLLSDSGFYLCAWNDQDYGYTFGSGTRLTVV.

The chain has TRBV21-1 and TRBJ1-2; the table's D call of TRBD1 was not tested on the DNA. TRBV21-1 is a documented pseudogene. The CDR3 loop spans 16 amino acids. CDR3 protein: CASSMRDREINYGYTF. The CDR3 nucleotides read TGTGCCAGCAGCATGCGGGACAGGGAAATTAACTATGGCTACACCTTC.

The chain is built from TRBV6-5 and TRBJ1-2; 8 bases align to TRBD1. The CDR3 spans 14 residues. V trimming: 5 bases; J trimming: 8 bases; junction bases outside the gene matches: 10. Germline V gives CDR1 MNHEY, CDR2 SVGAGI. This chain's CDR3 is CASSRTGTGGGYTF. CDR3 sequence (DNA): TGTGCCAGCAGTCGAACCGGGACAGGAGGCGGCTACACCTTC.

The V and J genes are TRBV28 and TRBJ1-3, with TRBD1 as a possible D gene (6 bases). The ends were cut back, 8 bases at V and 2 bases at J, with 13 bases in the middle. The CDR3 length is 14 residues. CDR1 and CDR2 from the germline V gene are MDHEN and SYDVKM. The CDR3 loop reads CASGKTGTGNTIYF. The CDR3 nucleotides read TGTGCCAGCGGAAAAACAGGGACTGGAAACACCATATATTTT. Full variable domain (missing parts from reference TRBV28 and TRBJ1-3): DVKVTQSSRYLVKRTGEKVFLECVQDMDHENMFWYRQDPGLGLRLIYFSYDVKMKEKGDIPEGYSVSREKKERFSLILESASTNQTSMYLCASGKTGTGNTIYFGEGSWLTVV.

V is TRBV19 and J is TRBJ2-3; D not certain. CDR1 is LNHDA and CDR2 is SQIVND in the germline V gene (reference sequence). The CDR3 spans 13 residues. Deletions cut 8 bases from V and 3 bases from J, with 12 bases between. The CDR3 DNA sequence: TGTGCCAGTCTCGCAGGTTCTACAGATACGCAGTATTTT. This codes for CASLAGSTDTQYF.

The rearrangement links TRBV28 to TRBJ1-5; D perhaps matches TRBD1 (5 bases). Germline values: CDR1 MDHEN, CDR2 SYDVKM. V was shortened by 4 bases and J by 2 bases, with 18 bases between the two germline ends. The CDR3 sequence is 17 residues long. DNA of the CDR3: TGTGCCAGCAGTTCCCAGGGCCTTATATGGGGCAATCAGCCCCAGCATTTT. This sequence encodes CASSSQGLIWGNQPQHF.

This clone was seen just once. The chain links TRBV5-1 to TRBJ2-1, with D maybe TRBD1 (6 bases). The V end lost 3 bases, the J end lost 12 bases, and 10 bases lay between the germline ends. This CDR3 is 11 amino acids long. Germline V gene lookup returns CDR1 SGHRS and CDR2 YFSETQ. The CDR3 DNA reads as TGCGCCAGCAGCTACAGGGCAGGGCAGTTCTTC. It yields the protein CASSYRAGQFF.

The chain recombines TRBV6-5 with TRBJ2-1; no clear D gene. This CDR3 is 13 amino acids long. The germline CDR1 and CDR2 sequences are MNHEY and SVGAGI. V gave up 0 bases and J gave up 8 bases, with 8 bases separating them. The CDR3 spells CASSYSTTDEQFF. CDR3 nucleotide sequence: TGTGCCAGCAGTTACTCGACAACAGATGAGCAGTTCTTC.

The chain couples TRBV6-1 to TRBJ2-7; 7 bases match TRBD1. This CDR3 spans 13 amino acids. Germline CDR1 MNHNS, CDR2 SASEGT. The J segment lost 5 bases and the V segment lost 6 bases, leaving 7 bases of the junction unmatched. Written as DNA, the CDR3 is TGTGCCAGCAGCCTTAGGGGGCCCAACGAGCAGTACTTC. As protein: CASSLRGPNEQYF.

The chain's CDR3 is CASSQPGQSSYNEQFF. In nucleotides, the CDR3 is TGTGCCAGCAGTCAACCGGGACAGAGCTCCTACAATGAGCAGTTCTTC. The chain links TRBV28 to TRBJ2-1; 7 bases are a match to TRBD1. Germline assignment: CDR1 MDHEN and CDR2 SYDVKM. The V gene end was trimmed by 5 bases and the J gene end by 0 bases; junction bases not matched to a gene: 7. The CDR3 runs to 16 residues.

The rearrangement uses TRBV6-6 and TRBJ1-4, with a possible D match to TRBD1 (5 bases). CDR1 and CDR2 (germline): MNHNY, SVGAGI (reference sequence). V was shortened by 0 bases and J by 14 bases, with 13 bases between the two germline ends. The CDR3 totals 13 residues. DNA of the CDR3: TGTGCCAGCAGTTACTCGCTGCCGGACATCCTGTTTTTT. This encodes CASSYSLPDILFF.

This clone was picked up one time. The V call is TRBV4-1, the J call TRBJ2-1, with D perhaps matching TRBD1 (6 bases). The CDR3 has 17 residues. Trimming left V 6 bases short and J 4 bases short, with 22 bases between. Per germline, CDR1 MGHRA and CDR2 YSYEKL. The CDR3 nucleotides read TGCGCCAGCAGAGACGAACAGGGTCAAATCGCATACAATGAGCAGTTCTTC. Translated: CASRDEQGQIAYNEQFF.

The V call is TRBV30, the J call TRBJ1-1, with D possibly TRBD1 on 5 matching bases. The germline CDR1 and CDR2 sequences are GTSNPN and SVGIG (reference sequence). The CDR3 contains 16 residues. Trimming pared 3 bases from V and 0 bases from J, leaving 17 bases between. The CDR3 here is CAWSARTLLMNTEAFF. CDR3 nucleotide sequence: TGTGCCTGGAGCGCAAGGACACTCCTTATGAACACTGAAGCTTTCTTT.

The chain has TRBV2 and TRBJ2-6; 7 bases agree with TRBD1. The CDR3 loop spans 18 amino acids. V shed 5 bases and J 0 bases; nucleotides not matched to a gene: 10. Germline CDR1 reads SNHLY; CDR2 reads FYNNEI. CDR3 DNA sequence: TGTGCCAGCAGTATATCCGGGACAGTGTTCTCTGGGGCCAACGTCCTGACTTTC. Its protein product is CASSISGTVFSGANVLTF.